These 30 T cell receptor beta chains originate from one sample sequenced in a study of CD8+ T cells in alopecia areata. Isolated RNA was reverse transcribed into cDNA used as the sequencing template. The table came from immunoSEQ multiplex PCR; TCRdb's copy has only in-frame clones and leaves some out. Among 110,000 to 150,000 clones listed, around 51% were seen once. Sequencing was performed on CD4+ T cells sorted from blood, taken at week 0. The receptors were gathered from a human donor with alopecia areata.

This clone is a singleton in its sample. The DNA of the CDR3 is TGCAGCGTCAAGCGAAGACTAGCGGAAGCGAACTACGAGCAGTACTTC. It translates to CSVKRRLAEANYEQYF. The gene calls are TRBV29-1 and TRBJ2-7; TRBD2 matches at 9 bases. CDR3 length: 16 amino acids. The J segment lost 3 bases and the V segment lost 6 bases, leaving 15 bases of the junction unmatched. Germline CDR1 SQVTM, CDR2 ANQGSEA.

The chain links TRBV7-2 to TRBJ2-7; TRBD2 matches 12 bases. The V gene end was trimmed by 8 bases and the J gene end by 5 bases; junction bases not matched to a gene: 4. This CDR3 is 13 amino acids long. Germline-derived CDR1 and CDR2 are SGHTA and FQGNSA. CDR3 DNA: TGTGCCAGCCGACTAGCGGGAGTACACGAGCAGTACTTC. Protein: CASRLAGVHEQYF. The full variable domain, completed using reference TRBV7-2 and TRBJ2-7, is GAGVSQSPSNKVTEKGKDVELRCDPISGHTALYWYRQSLGQGLEFLIYFQGNSAPDKSGLPSDRFSAERTGGSVSTLTIQRTQQEDSAVYLCASRLAGVHEQYFGPGTRLTVT.

J is TRBJ2-1 and V is TRBV5-1; D may be TRBD2 (5 bases). Between the trimmed V and J ends, which lost 5 bases and 6 bases, there was a span of 12 bases. CDR1 SGHRS and CDR2 YFSETQ come from the germline V gene. The CDR3 extends over 13 amino acids. CDR3 coding DNA: TGCGCCAGCAGGAGGCCCAGCGGCAATGAGCAGTTCTTC. It codes for CASRRPSGNEQFF.

This clone was observed a handful of times. The CDR3 DNA sequence: TGCGCCAGCAGCTTGGTTCGGCCAGGGGGCAACTATGGCTACACCTTC. This translates into CASSLVRPGGNYGYTF. The V gene is TRBV5-1, the J gene TRBJ1-2; 8 positions agree with TRBD1. Germline CDR1 reads SGHRS; CDR2 reads YFSETQ. The length of the CDR3 is 16 residues. Trimming cost V 0 bases and J 2 bases; bases outside gene matches: 6.

In its sample, this clone was seen a few times. The rearrangement uses TRBV7-2 and TRBJ2-7; TRBD1 is a possible D gene (6 bases). There are 12 residues in the CDR3. The ends were cut back, 4 bases at V and 2 bases at J, with 6 bases in the middle. The germline CDR1 and CDR2 sequences are SGHTA and FQGNSA. DNA of the CDR3: TGTGCCAGCAGCTCAGGGGCCTACGAGCAGTACTTC. Protein: CASSSGAYEQYF.

The V and J genes are TRBV27 and TRBJ2-7; D is unresolved. Germline V gives CDR1 MNHEY, CDR2 SMNVEV (reference sequence). The V end lost 2 bases, the J end lost 0 bases, and 11 bases lay between the germline ends. This CDR3 region has 15 residues. The CDR3 DNA sequence: TGTGCCAGCAGTTTAGAGAGGCTTAGCTCCTACGAGCAGTACTTC. Translated, it gives CASSLERLSSYEQYF.

The sample holds a few counts of this clone. CDR3 sequence: CASSLEVYEQYF. The CDR3 region has the DNA TGTGCCAGCAGCTTAGAGGTCTACGAGCAGTACTTC. The rearrangement links TRBV7-9 to TRBJ2-7; no clear D gene. Trimming stripped 1 base from V and 3 bases from J, with 4 bases between. CDR1 SEHNR and CDR2 FQNEAQ come from the germline V gene (reference sequence). The CDR3 is made up of 12 amino acids.

This clone was seen only a few times. The CDR3 reads CASRQTLGQPQHF. CDR3 DNA sequence: TGTGCCAGCAGGCAAACGTTGGGGCAGCCCCAGCATTTT. This chain joins TRBV6-5 and TRBJ1-5, with D uncertain. CDR1 is MNHEY and CDR2 is SVGAGI in the germline V gene. The CDR3 has 13 amino acids. Trimming took off 6 bases at V and 7 bases at J, with 13 bases between the two ends.

The table lists this clone with a few counts. This chain links TRBV14 with TRBJ1-4; tentative D call: TRBD1 (5 bases). CDR1 SGHDN and CDR2 FVKESK come from the germline V gene. The CDR3 sequence is 13 residues long. V lost 4 bases, J lost 7 bases, and 10 bases lay in between. The CDR3 spells CASSRGVFEKLFF. The CDR3 nucleotides are TGTGCCAGCAGCCGGGGGGTCTTTGAAAAACTGTTTTTT.

As concerns this clone: In the same sample, other DNA sequences code for this CDR3. This chain uses TRBV30 with TRBJ2-3; the D is unclear. This CDR3 comprises 14 residues. Germline V CDR1 and CDR2: GTSNPN, SVGIG (reference sequence). Trimming shortened V by 5 bases and J by 1 base, and 13 bases separated the two germline ends. The chain's CDR3 is CAWGEGLGTDTQYF. The CDR3 bases are TGTGCCTGGGGGGAAGGTCTTGGCACAGATACGCAGTATTTT.

The chain employs TRBV29-1 and TRBJ2-4; either TRBD1 or TRBD2 may fit D (5 bases each). This CDR3 has 13 residues. Trimming left V 7 bases short and J 3 bases short, with 13 bases between. Per germline, CDR1 SQVTM and CDR2 ANQGSEA. In DNA form, the CDR3 reads TGCAGCGCAGATATGGGGGTCAAAAACATTCAGTACTTC. Its translation is CSADMGVKNIQYF.

The chain has TRBV2 and TRBJ2-2; 9 bases match TRBD2. This CDR3 has 16 residues. With V trimmed by 4 bases and J by 0 bases, 3 bases remained unmatched. Germline assignment: CDR1 SNHLY and CDR2 FYNNEI. DNA of the CDR3: TGTGCCAGCAGTGTAGTAGCGGGAGCGAACACCGGGGAGCTGTTTTTT. Its translation is CASSVVAGANTGELFF.

In this sample, this clone turned up once. This chain links TRBV30 with TRBJ1-2; D is unclear. Germline loops: CDR1 GTSNPN, CDR2 SVGIG (reference sequence). Trimming pared 0 bases from V and 8 bases from J, leaving 13 bases between. The length of the CDR3 is 13 residues. The DNA for the CDR3 is TGTGCCTGGAGTGTACCGGGATTGGGCGGCTACACCTTC. It specifies CAWSVPGLGGYTF.

The chain couples TRBV29-1 to TRBJ2-5; D is undetermined. Germline V gene data show CDR1 as SQVTM and CDR2 as ANQGSEA. V lost 3 bases to trimming and J lost 2 bases, with 7 bases between them. The CDR3 loop spans 12 amino acids. The CDR3 DNA sequence: TGCAGCGTTGAGTCGGTTCAAGAGACCCAGTACTTC. This encodes CSVESVQETQYF.

Written as DNA, the CDR3 is TGCAGCGCTACCCGGTTGGGACAGGGCTATGGCTACACCTTC. This sequence encodes CSATRLGQGYGYTF. V and J are TRBV29-1 and TRBJ1-2; TRBD1 agrees at 9 bases. V trimming: 7 bases; J trimming: 4 bases; junction bases outside the gene matches: 10. Germline V gives CDR1 SQVTM, CDR2 ANQGSEA. The CDR3 sequence is 14 residues long.

The chain couples TRBV29-1 to TRBJ2-2, with D possibly being TRBD1 or TRBD2 (5 bases each). Between the trimmed V and J ends, which lost 6 bases and 2 bases, there was a span of 22 bases. CDR1 and CDR2 (germline): SQVTM, ANQGSEA. The CDR3 loop spans 17 amino acids. The CDR3 region has the DNA TGCAGCGTCAAACTCCGGGACCGCTCCTTTAACACCGGGGAGCTGTTTTTT. Encoded protein: CSVKLRDRSFNTGELFF.

This chain connects TRBV29-1 to TRBJ2-3, with D perhaps matching TRBD1 (6 bases). The length of the CDR3 is 13 residues. Germline CDR1 and CDR2: SQVTM and ANQGSEA. Trimming took off 6 bases at V and 2 bases at J, with 12 bases between the two ends. The CDR3 reads CSVDRDNTDTQYF. The CDR3 bases are TGCAGCGTGGACCGGGACAACACAGATACGCAGTATTTT.

This clone occurred once. The chain has TRBV6-5 and TRBJ2-6; maybe TRBD2 (5 bases). V was pared by 6 bases and J by 0 bases, with 9 bases between. CDR3 length: 15 amino acids. The germline V gene has CDR1 MNHEY and CDR2 SVGAGI. The CDR3 spells CASRIGSSGANVLTF. The DNA of the CDR3 is TGTGCCAGCAGGATAGGGAGCTCTGGGGCCAACGTCCTGACTTTC.

The chain carries TRBV18 and TRBJ1-1, with no clear D. The CDR3 loop spans 12 amino acids. The ends were cut back, 6 bases at V and 1 base at J, with 6 bases in the middle. Germline V gives CDR1 KGHSH, CDR2 LQKENI. The DNA of the CDR3 is TGTGCCAGCTCTCGGGGGAACACTGAAGCTTTCTTT. Its translation: CASSRGNTEAFF.

This clone was counted a few times. The J gene is TRBJ2-4, the V gene TRBV6-5; D unclear. The CDR3 has 14 residues. The germline gives CDR1 MNHEY, CDR2 SVGAGI. Trimming cost V 4 bases and J 6 bases, with 13 bases left between them. CDR3: CASSSPSAGNIQYF. The CDR3 bases are TGTGCCAGCAGTTCCCCCTCGGCCGGAAACATTCAGTACTTC.

V usage is TRBV10-3 and J usage is TRBJ1-1; D gene uncertain. This CDR3 is 15 amino acids long. V lost 2 bases and J 4 bases, leaving 14 bases between the germline ends. Germline V gene data show CDR1 as ENHRY and CDR2 as SYGVKD. The CDR3 nucleotides are TGTGCCATCAGTGAGCGGTCAGCCCCCGGCACTGAAGCTTTCTTT. Translated, it gives CAISERSAPGTEAFF.

As to this clone: This may be a read error: a much more frequent sequence differs by one nucleotide. The same CDR3 arises from other DNA sequences in this sample as well. The J gene is TRBJ2-1, the V gene TRBV11-2; 8 bases are shared with TRBD1. This CDR3 has 15 amino acids. Trimming at V came to 1 base and at J to 4 bases, leaving 3 bases not matched to a gene. Germline V gene sequence: CDR1 SGHAT, CDR2 FQNNGV. The CDR3 DNA follows: TGTGCCAGCAGCTTAGGGACAGGGAGGTACAATGAGCAGTTCTTC. Encoded protein: CASSLGTGRYNEQFF.

The V call is TRBV19, the J call TRBJ1-5, with D tentatively TRBD1 (6 bases). The germline CDR1 and CDR2 sequences are LNHDA and SQIVND (reference sequence). The V end was cut by 6 bases, the J end by 2 bases, with 20 bases between. This CDR3 contains 17 residues. CDR3 sequence (DNA): TGTGCCAGTAGACATGGGGCAGGGGATAGGGGCAATCAGCCCCAGCATTTT. It is translated as CASRHGAGDRGNQPQHF.

This clone was counted a few times. The chain couples TRBV29-1 to TRBJ2-5; D is unresolved. The germline CDR1 and CDR2 sequences are SQVTM and ANQGSEA. The V and J ends lost 8 bases and 5 bases respectively, with 9 bases between them. The CDR3 extends over 10 amino acids. Here the CDR3 DNA reads TGCAGCCTAAAGGAGGAGACCCAGTACTTC. Protein: CSLKEETQYF.

This rearrangement joins TRBV27 to TRBJ2-7, with 11 bases aligning to TRBD2. CDR1 is MNHEY and CDR2 is SMNVEV in the germline V gene (reference sequence). V was clipped by 3 bases and J by 10 bases; unmatched bases: 8. CDR3 length: 14 amino acids. CDR3 nucleotide sequence: TGTGCCAGCAGTTTCGAGCCGGGACTAGCGGAACAGTACTTC. This translates into CASSFEPGLAEQYF.

This sequence joins TRBV2 and TRBJ2-5; 10 bases map to TRBD1. V shed 3 bases, J shed 5 bases, and the junction held 6 bases outside the gene matches. The CDR3 is 15 residues long. CDR1 is SNHLY, CDR2 FYNNEI, per germline. CDR3 DNA: TGTGCCAGCAGTGAGGACAGGGGGTCCCGGGAGACCCAGTACTTC. This codes for CASSEDRGSRETQYF.

The genes are TRBV6-1 and TRBJ2-5; D might be TRBD1 (6 bases). Germline CDR1 MNHNS, CDR2 SASEGT. This CDR3 comprises 15 residues. Trimming left V 2 bases short and J 4 bases short, with 14 bases between. In DNA form, the CDR3 reads TGTGCCAGCAGTGAAATTCAGGGGAGAACAGAGACCCAGTACTTC. The encoded protein is CASSEIQGRTETQYF.

J is TRBJ1-2 and V is TRBV2, with D uncertain. Deletions cut 8 bases from V and 3 bases from J, with 13 bases between. CDR1 SNHLY and CDR2 FYNNEI come from the germline V gene. This CDR3 is 13 amino acids long. The CDR3 sequence: CASGAVGDYGYTF. Here the CDR3 DNA reads TGTGCCAGCGGCGCAGTTGGGGACTATGGCTACACCTTC.

The CDR3 coding sequence is TGTGCCAGCAGCCTTGGACTAACAAGGCTTGAGCAGTTCTTC. Translating gives CASSLGLTRLEQFF. The chain has TRBV27 and TRBJ2-1, with D maybe TRBD2 (6 bases). This CDR3 has 14 amino acids. V lost 6 bases to trimming and J lost 9 bases, with 18 bases between them. Germline V gene data show CDR1 as MNHEY and CDR2 as SMNVEV (reference sequence).

The chain recombines TRBV7-3 with TRBJ2-7, with D possibly matching TRBD2 (5 bases). Per the germline V gene, CDR1 is SGHTA and CDR2 is FQGTGA. The ends were cut back, 4 bases at V and 0 bases at J, with 13 bases in the middle. This CDR3 has 15 residues. The CDR3 is CASSWGAARSYEQYF. The CDR3 DNA reads TGTGCCAGCAGCTGGGGAGCGGCCCGCTCCTACGAGCAGTACTTC.